The 2 T cell receptor beta chains below come from one sample, sequenced in a study of CD8 T cells in Susac syndrome (dated by TCRdb to about 2019). Library preparation was by the immunoSEQ multiplex PCR assay. RNA was extracted using the RNeasy kit, and roughly 0.45 to 1 microgram was reverse transcribed with random hexamers. The raw public data were reprocessed by TCRdb itself: fastp quality trimming at Q25, MiXCR clonotype calling, in-frame beta chains only. All rows with the same CDR3 protein become a single entry with the most common DNA and genes. The sample has around 130,000 distinct CDR3 sequences on record, around nine tenths of them singletons. Approximately 0.24% of the sample is in the top ten clones. Specimen: CD8+ T cells from PBMCs. All receptors come from a human donor with multiple sclerosis.

The chain recombines TRBV19 with TRBJ1-1; unclear D gene. The germline V gene encodes CDR1 LNHDA and CDR2 SQIVND (reference sequence). With 7 bases removed from V and 0 bases from J, the gap between germline ends came to 9 bases. The CDR3 is made up of 13 amino acids. The CDR3 loop is CASTRGLNTEAFF. DNA of the CDR3: TGTGCCAGTACCCGGGGTCTGAACACTGAAGCTTTCTTT.

This clonotype was picked up a small number of times. The V call is TRBV6-2 or TRBV6-3, the J call TRBJ2-7; no clear D. Germline CDR1 reads MNHEY; CDR2 reads SVGEGT. The V gene lost 4 bases and the J gene lost 0 bases, with 7 bases spanning the gap. The CDR3 is 13 amino acids. The CDR3 nucleotides are TGTGCCAGCAGTTCGGGCGTCTCCTACGAGCAGTACTTC. It specifies CASSSGVSYEQYF.